The 14 T cell receptor beta chains below all came from one sample that was sequenced in a study of blood T cell repertoires in COVID-19. TCRdb's copy holds only in-frame clones and misses some; the assay was immunoSEQ multiplex PCR. The sample lists tens of thousands of clones; 88% were seen once. The sequenced material came from peripheral blood. Receptor source: a man aged 60 to 69 with COVID-19, enrolled during active disease.

The chain uses TRBV30 and TRBJ1-6; D unclear. Germline CDR1 GTSNPN, CDR2 SVGIG (reference sequence). The length of the CDR3 is 13 residues. V dropped 3 bases and J dropped 4 bases, with 7 bases sitting between them. In nucleotides, the CDR3 is TGTGCCTGGAGGACAAGTTATAATTCACCCCTCCACTTT. This encodes CAWRTSYNSPLHF.

Written as DNA, the CDR3 is TGTGCCAGCAGCCTGGGGGCGGGGATTTTGGATACGCAGTATTTT. Translation gives CASSLGAGILDTQYF. The rearrangement links TRBV5-6 to TRBJ2-3; D might be TRBD1 or TRBD2, each matching 6 bases. The CDR3 extends over 15 amino acids. Trimming pared 4 bases from V and 6 bases from J, leaving 18 bases between. CDR1 SGHDT and CDR2 YYEEEE come from the germline V gene.

This chain joins TRBV5-1 and TRBJ1-1; possible D gene TRBD1, 5 bases. The length of the CDR3 is 18 residues. Germline V gives CDR1 SGHRS, CDR2 YFSETQ. Trimming stripped 0 bases from V and 0 bases from J, with 18 bases between. The CDR3 loop is CASSLAGGGSLVNTEAFF. CDR3 coding DNA: TGCGCCAGCAGCTTGGCCGGGGGAGGGAGCTTAGTGAACACTGAAGCTTTCTTT. Using reference TRBV5-1 and TRBJ1-1 for the parts outside the CDR3, the full variable domain is KAGVTQTPRYLIKTRGQQVTLSCSPISGHRSVSWYQQTPGQGLQFLFEYFSETQRNKGNFPGRFSGRQFSNSRSEMNVSTLELGDSALYLCASSLAGGGSLVNTEAFFGQGTRLTVV.

The rearrangement links TRBV19 to TRBJ1-5, with D perhaps matching TRBD1 (6 bases). Between the trimmed V and J ends, which lost 7 bases and 2 bases, there was a span of 18 bases. The CDR3 runs to 16 residues. Per the germline V gene, CDR1 is LNHDA and CDR2 is SQIVND (reference sequence). In DNA, the CDR3 is TGTGCCAGTACCACCACCGGGGGGCAAGGCAATCAGCCCCAGCATTTT. Translated, it gives CASTTTGGQGNQPQHF.

This clone appeared a single time. The rearrangement uses TRBV6-5 and TRBJ1-4; TRBD1 might be the D (5 bases). Trimming removed 8 bases from V and 8 bases from J, with 15 bases in between. The germline gives CDR1 MNHEY, CDR2 SVGAGI. This CDR3 contains 13 residues. As DNA, the CDR3 is TGTGCCAGCTGGCCGGGACTTGGGGAAAAACTGTTTTTT. Translated: CASWPGLGEKLFF.

The V call is TRBV30, the J call TRBJ2-2, with D unresolved. Germline lookup yields CDR1 GTSNPN and CDR2 SVGIG (reference sequence). V lost 1 base and J lost 5, with 2 bases in between. This CDR3 spans 11 amino acids. CDR3 nucleotides: TGTGCCTGGAGTGCTACCGGGGAGCTGTTTTTT. Residues: CAWSATGELFF.

The J gene is TRBJ1-4, the V gene TRBV28, with D unclear. The CDR3 is 15 amino acids. Trimming left V 2 bases short and J 10 bases short, with 17 bases between. In germline, CDR1 is MDHEN, CDR2 SYDVKM. CDR3 DNA sequence: TGTGCCAGCAGTTTAAGCGTGCAGGCCAGCGGAAAACTGTTTTTT. Translation gives CASSLSVQASGKLFF.

The genes are TRBV4-1 and TRBJ1-2, with TRBD1 matching 9 bases. V lost 4 bases, J lost 6 bases, and 9 bases stayed unmatched. The CDR3 is 15 residues long. Germline CDR1 and CDR2: MGHRA and YSYEKL. This CDR3 reads CASSLQDRGYDGYTF. CDR3 nucleotides: TGCGCCAGCAGCCTACAGGACAGGGGTTATGATGGCTACACCTTC.

V gene TRBV7-2 combines with J gene TRBJ2-7; 14 positions match TRBD2. J lost 6 bases, V lost 6 bases, and 10 bases had no gene match. The CDR3 extends over 16 amino acids. In germline, CDR1 is SGHTA, CDR2 FQGNSA. The CDR3 spells CASRGLAGARVGEQYF. The DNA of the CDR3 is TGTGCCAGCAGGGGACTAGCGGGAGCCCGCGTTGGCGAGCAGTACTTC.

The J gene is TRBJ2-2, the V gene TRBV6-2 or TRBV6-3, with 13 positions matching TRBD2. Per germline, CDR1 MNHEY and CDR2 SVGEGT. The CDR3 runs 15 residues. V dropped 5 bases and J dropped 5; count of bases not matched to a gene: 2. CDR3 region: CASSPGLAGTGELFF. CDR3 in DNA: TGTGCCAGCAGTCCGGGACTAGCGGGAACCGGGGAGCTGTTTTTT.

Only a few counts were recorded for this clone. The chain has TRBV28 and TRBJ1-4; TRBD1 matches 8 bases. Per germline, CDR1 MDHEN and CDR2 SYDVKM. The ends lost 6 bases at V and 5 bases at J; junction bases unmatched: 5. CDR3 length: 14 amino acids. The CDR3 spells CASSGQGQNEKLFF. The CDR3 DNA sequence: TGTGCCAGCAGCGGACAGGGCCAGAATGAAAAACTGTTTTTT.

This clone showed up just once. This sequence joins TRBV7-8 and TRBJ1-6, with 9 bases lining up with TRBD1. Looked up from germline, CDR1 is SGHVS and CDR2 is FQNEAQ. This CDR3 comprises 16 residues. V dropped 5 bases and J dropped 4; count of bases not matched to a gene: 6. The CDR3 DNA reads as TGTGCCAGCAGCGTAGGGGGGACAGGGTATAATTCACCCCTCCACTTT. This encodes CASSVGGTGYNSPLHF.

CDR3 sequence: CASSFSVRELTDTQYF. In nucleotides, the CDR3 is TGTGCCAGCAGCTTTAGTGTCCGGGAGTTGACAGATACGCAGTATTTT. The gene calls are TRBV11-2 and TRBJ2-3; perhaps TRBD2 as D (6 bases). From germline, CDR1 is SGHAT and CDR2 FQNNGV. Between the trimmed V and J ends, which lost 3 bases and 3 bases, there was a span of 16 bases. The CDR3 spans 16 residues.

The CDR3 nucleotides are TGTGCCAGCAGATTGAGGGGGACCCTCCGTGCAGATACGCAGTATTTT. It yields the protein CASRLRGTLRADTQYF. This chain joins TRBV5-5 and TRBJ2-3, with D perhaps TRBD1 (6 bases). V was trimmed by 5 bases and J by 4 bases, leaving 20 bases between them. The germline CDR1 and CDR2 sequences are SGHKS and YYEKEE (reference sequence). CDR3 length: 16 residues.